This TCR beta chain was observed in a study of blood T cells in healthy people across ages. Worth noting for this clonotype: Its antigen is not identified.

The draw of peripheral blood yielded roughly 9.4 milliliters from each donor. Notes on the study in general: Naive CD4+ cells and diversity were both higher in long-lived donors than in aged donors.

For the second PCR, which ran for roughly 6 to 11 cycles, a sample-barcoded 5' primer and a J-beta primer mix were used. Every single cDNA molecule received a tag from a template-switch adaptor with 12 random nucleotides. TCRdb called the 5' RACE reads again in MiXCR, with one record for every CDR3 protein. The profile shows about 570,000 distinct CDR3 sequences, approximately 25% of them singletons. Germline V gene data show CDR1 as MDHEN and CDR2 as SYDVKM. The length of the CDR3 is 13 residues. The germline V and J ends were trimmed by 8 bases and 1 base, with 9 bases remaining between them. The sequence derives from a woman in her seventies in good health. The chain joins TRBV28 to TRBJ2-1; D remains ambiguous. Sequencing was carried out using blood. The CDR3: CASGMASYNEQFF. CDR3 DNA sequence: TGTGCCAGCGGGATGGCTTCCTACAATGAGCAGTTCTTC.